These T cell receptor beta chains were read from a single sample in a study of regulatory T cells in long-lasting Graves disease. One entry per CDR3 protein results from TCRdb running MiXCR on the multiplex PCR reads. The sample comprises about 500,000 distinct CDR3 sequences, more than 10% of which are singletons, and over 7% rests with the top ten. These data also featured in a second study, about T cells in Graves' hyperthyroidism and ophthalmopathy.

Sample: peripheral blood mononuclear cells (PBMCs), taken at new diagnosis, from a patient treated with antithyroid drugs. The receptors here all came from a woman aged 25 to 39 with Graves disease. Each CDR3 is given with its conserved first and last residue. The order of the fields is D gene, J gene, clone size, V gene, CDR3 protein, CDR3 DNA. A D gene is named only where the DNA matches it firmly. Size is omitted from some rows. Given values are once, few, many or a class for expanded clones.

d_gene: TRBD1; j_gene: TRBJ2-4; abundance: many; v_gene: TRBV20-1; CDR3aa: CSLRGLKNIQYF; CDR3nt: TGCAGTCTCAGGGGGTTGAAAAACATTCAGTACTTC
d_gene: TRBD2; j_gene: TRBJ2-7; abundance: few; v_gene: TRBV5-6; CDR3aa: CASSVSGTTYF; CDR3nt: TGTGCCAGCAGCGTCTCCGGGACTACTTACTTC
d_gene: TRBD2; j_gene: TRBJ2-1; abundance: many; v_gene: TRBV7-2; CDR3aa: CASSLGLAYNEQFF; CDR3nt: TGTGCCAGCAGCTTAGGACTAGCTTACAATGAGCAGTTCTTC
d_gene: .; j_gene: TRBJ2-7; abundance: many; v_gene: TRBV7-6; CDR3aa: CASSLARHLPSYEQYF; CDR3nt: TGTGCCAGCAGCTTAGCTCGCCACCTCCCCTCCTACGAGCAGTACTTC
d_gene: .; j_gene: TRBJ2-1; abundance: many; v_gene: TRBV27; CDR3aa: CASSFYRGDEQFF; CDR3nt: TGTGCCAGCAGTTTCTATAGGGGGGATGAGCAGTTCTTC
d_gene: TRBD1; j_gene: TRBJ1-1; abundance: many; v_gene: TRBV20-1; CDR3aa: CSSRGRVFTEAFF; CDR3nt: TGCAGTAGCAGGGGGCGTGTTTTCACTGAAGCTTTCTTT
d_gene: .; j_gene: TRBJ1-2; abundance: .; v_gene: TRBV7-9; CDR3aa: CASSSLGVGGYGYTF; CDR3nt: TGTGCCAGCAGCTCCCTAGGGGTCGGGGGATATGGCTACACCTTC
d_gene: .; j_gene: TRBJ2-7; abundance: few; v_gene: TRBV6-2/TRBV6-3; CDR3aa: CASSHARYGGQYF; CDR3nt: TGTGCCAGCAGTCACGCTAGATACGGAGGGCAGTACTTC
d_gene: TRBD1; j_gene: TRBJ1-1; abundance: many; v_gene: TRBV7-2; CDR3aa: CASSLDRGAAFF; CDR3nt: TGTGCCAGCAGCTTAGACAGGGGAGCGGCTTTCTTT
d_gene: TRBD2; j_gene: TRBJ2-1; abundance: many; v_gene: TRBV12-3/TRBV12-4; CDR3aa: CASSLGLAGGPGYEQFF; CDR3nt: TGTGCCAGCAGTCTCGGACTAGCGGGAGGGCCTGGCTATGAGCAGTTCTTC
d_gene: .; j_gene: TRBJ1-4; abundance: many; v_gene: TRBV7-8; CDR3aa: CASSQRQNPATNEKLFF; CDR3nt: TGTGCCAGCAGCCAGAGGCAAAATCCCGCAACTAATGAAAAACTGTTTTTT
d_gene: .; j_gene: TRBJ1-2; abundance: .; v_gene: TRBV19; CDR3aa: CASSLTESYYGYTF; CDR3nt: TGTGCCAGTAGTCTAACGGAAAGCTACTATGGCTACACCTTC
d_gene: TRBD2; j_gene: TRBJ2-1; abundance: .; v_gene: TRBV7-3; CDR3aa: CASSAQPPGLAFYNEQFF; CDR3nt: TGTGCCAGCAGCGCCCAACCCCCGGGACTAGCGTTCTACAATGAGCAGTTCTTC
d_gene: TRBD2; j_gene: TRBJ2-3; abundance: many; v_gene: TRBV20-1; CDR3aa: CSASSLAGEGTDTQYF; CDR3nt: TGCAGTGCTTCCTCCCTAGCGGGAGAAGGCACAGATACGCAGTATTTT
d_gene: .; j_gene: TRBJ1-2; abundance: .; v_gene: TRBV19; CDR3aa: CASSIDGDLHYGYTF; CDR3nt: TGTGCCAGTAGTATAGACGGGGATTTACACTATGGCTACACCTTC
d_gene: .; j_gene: TRBJ1-1; abundance: few; v_gene: TRBV29-1; CDR3aa: CSVQYQGGLMNTEAFF; CDR3nt: TGCAGCGTTCAGTACCAAGGGGGACTCATGAACACTGAAGCTTTCTTT
d_gene: TRBD2; j_gene: TRBJ2-2; abundance: few; v_gene: TRBV20-1; CDR3aa: CSAPSPGLTITGELSF; CDR3nt: TGCAGTGCTCCCAGTCCGGGACTAACAATCACCGGGGAGCTGTCTTTT
d_gene: .; j_gene: TRBJ1-1; abundance: many; v_gene: TRBV28; CDR3aa: CASPSRRPSTTEAFF; CDR3nt: TGTGCCAGCCCTTCCCGGAGACCTTCAACCACTGAAGCTTTCTTT
d_gene: TRBD2; j_gene: TRBJ2-2; abundance: many; v_gene: TRBV27; CDR3aa: CASSLLPAGGTGELFF; CDR3nt: TGTGCCAGCAGTTTATTACCAGCGGGAGGCACCGGGGAGCTGTTTTTT
d_gene: .; j_gene: TRBJ1-6; abundance: many; v_gene: TRBV3-1; CDR3aa: CASSYGQYNSPLHF; CDR3nt: TGTGCCAGCAGCTACGGACAGTATAATTCACCCCTCCACTTT
d_gene: .; j_gene: TRBJ2-5; abundance: .; v_gene: TRBV2; CDR3aa: CASSEALLGIGVETQYF; CDR3nt: TGTGCCAGCAGTGAAGCCCTCTTAGGCATCGGTGTCGAGACCCAGTACTTC
d_gene: .; j_gene: TRBJ2-5; abundance: .; v_gene: TRBV6-4; CDR3aa: CASSQGSTGQETQYF; CDR3nt: TGTGCCAGCTCCCAGGGGTCTACAGGCCAAGAGACCCAGTACTTC
d_gene: .; j_gene: TRBJ2-6; abundance: .; v_gene: TRBV28; CDR3aa: CASSLGGVGANVLTF; CDR3nt: TGTGCCAGCAGTTTAGGAGGGGTTGGGGCCAACGTCCTGACTTTC
d_gene: .; j_gene: TRBJ1-1; abundance: many; v_gene: TRBV5-1; CDR3aa: CASSLTTGTTEAFF; CDR3nt: TGCGCCAGCAGCTTGACTACGGGTACCACTGAAGCTTTCTTT
d_gene: TRBD1; j_gene: TRBJ2-7; abundance: few; v_gene: TRBV7-3; CDR3aa: CASSLRQGLEQYF; CDR3nt: TGTGCCAGCAGCTTAAGACAGGGGCTCGAGCAGTACTTC
d_gene: TRBD1; j_gene: TRBJ2-1; abundance: once; v_gene: TRBV11-3; CDR3aa: CASSSRGQGVYNEQFF; CDR3nt: TGTGCCAGCAGCTCAAGGGGACAGGGAGTATACAATGAGCAGTTCTTC
d_gene: .; j_gene: TRBJ1-5; abundance: .; v_gene: TRBV12-3/TRBV12-4; CDR3aa: CASSLNRQAQHF; CDR3nt: TGTGCCAGCAGTTTAAATCGCCAGGCCCAGCATTTT
d_gene: TRBD1; j_gene: TRBJ1-1; abundance: many; v_gene: TRBV28; CDR3aa: CASTQGGDTGNTEAFF; CDR3nt: TGTGCCAGCACCCAGGGGGGAGATACGGGGAACACTGAAGCTTTCTTT
d_gene: .; j_gene: TRBJ1-2; abundance: .; v_gene: TRBV3-1; CDR3aa: CASSPWGGPGNWNYGYTF; CDR3nt: TGTGCCAGCAGCCCCTGGGGTGGTCCAGGGAATTGGAACTATGGCTACACCTTC
d_gene: TRBD1; j_gene: TRBJ2-4; abundance: .; v_gene: TRBV19; CDR3aa: CASRGLRGQRFVQYF; CDR3nt: TGTGCCAGTAGGGGGTTGAGGGGGCAGCGATTCGTTCAGTACTTC
d_gene: TRBD2; j_gene: TRBJ2-1; abundance: many; v_gene: TRBV11-2; CDR3aa: CASSLAPLAGVNEQFF; CDR3nt: TGTGCCAGCAGCTTAGCCCCCCTAGCGGGAGTGAATGAGCAGTTCTTC
d_gene: .; j_gene: TRBJ2-2; abundance: many; v_gene: TRBV10-3; CDR3aa: CAISELQGLSTGELFF; CDR3nt: TGTGCCATCAGTGAGCTTCAAGGACTCTCCACCGGGGAGCTGTTTTTT
d_gene: .; j_gene: TRBJ2-3; abundance: .; v_gene: TRBV27; CDR3aa: CASKVRSVDTQYF; CDR3nt: TGTGCCAGCAAGGTGCGGTCAGTAGATACGCAGTATTTT
d_gene: TRBD1; j_gene: TRBJ1-2; abundance: .; v_gene: TRBV13; CDR3aa: CASSTRDRADYYGYTF; CDR3nt: TGTGCCAGCAGCACACGGGACAGGGCGGACTACTATGGCTACACCTTC
d_gene: .; j_gene: TRBJ2-7; abundance: once; v_gene: TRBV19; CDR3aa: CASGHYGYEQYF; CDR3nt: TGTGCCAGCGGACATTATGGTTACGAGCAGTACTTC
d_gene: .; j_gene: TRBJ2-5; abundance: many; v_gene: TRBV2; CDR3aa: CASGKRGEETQYF; CDR3nt: TGTGCCAGCGGTAAAAGGGGGGAGGAGACCCAGTACTTC
d_gene: .; j_gene: TRBJ2-2; abundance: many; v_gene: TRBV11-1; CDR3aa: CASSQGGPETGELFF; CDR3nt: TGTGCCAGCAGCCAAGGAGGACCGGAAACCGGGGAGCTGTTTTTT
d_gene: .; j_gene: TRBJ2-3; abundance: many; v_gene: TRBV19; CDR3aa: CASSRRDNTDTQYF; CDR3nt: TGTGCCAGTAGTAGGAGGGACAACACAGATACGCAGTATTTT
d_gene: TRBD1; j_gene: TRBJ1-1; abundance: .; v_gene: TRBV20-1; CDR3aa: CSARDGRGGANEAFF; CDR3nt: TGCAGTGCTAGAGACGGGAGAGGGGGCGCGAATGAAGCTTTCTTT
d_gene: .; j_gene: TRBJ2-7; abundance: few; v_gene: TRBV20-1; CDR3aa: CSADSGPYEQYF; CDR3nt: TGCAGTGCTGACTCCGGTCCCTACGAGCAGTACTTC
d_gene: .; j_gene: TRBJ2-1; abundance: few; v_gene: TRBV7-8; CDR3aa: CASSPGPFDSEQFF; CDR3nt: TGTGCCAGCAGCCCGGGTCCCTTTGACAGTGAGCAGTTCTTC
d_gene: .; j_gene: TRBJ1-5; abundance: many; v_gene: TRBV24-1; CDR3aa: CASPQGMGNQPQHF; CDR3nt: TGTGCCTCCCCTCAGGGCATGGGCAATCAGCCCCAGCATTTT
d_gene: TRBD2; j_gene: TRBJ2-1; abundance: many; v_gene: TRBV20-1; CDR3aa: CSARSALAGGNEQFF; CDR3nt: TGCAGTGCTAGGTCGGCTCTAGCGGGAGGTAATGAGCAGTTCTTC
d_gene: .; j_gene: TRBJ2-7; abundance: few; v_gene: TRBV6-2/TRBV6-3; CDR3aa: CASSLQISSYEQYF; CDR3nt: TGTGCCAGCAGTTTACAGATATCCTCCTACGAGCAGTACTTC
d_gene: TRBD1; j_gene: TRBJ1-4; abundance: few; v_gene: TRBV5-1; CDR3aa: CASSLAGTGGEKLFF; CDR3nt: TGCGCCAGCAGCTTGGCCGGGACAGGGGGCGAAAAACTGTTTTTT